A single TCR beta chain is shown here with its context. This record belongs to a study of blood T cell repertoires in COVID-19. Germline V CDR1 and CDR2: SQVTM, ANQGSEA. This CDR3 has 15 amino acids. The trim removed 6 bases at V and 3 bases at J, leaving 13 bases unmatched. Clones were read by immunoSEQ multiplex PCR, and TCRdb kept only the in-frame ones, dropping some. The sample contains under 300,000 clones, about 85% of which appear only once. The TCR sequence derives from a woman in her forties or fifties who had been exposed to COVID-19. The V gene is TRBV29-1, the J gene TRBJ1-1; 7 nucleotides align to TRBD1. Sequenced input: PBMCs or T cells enriched from blood (not recorded which). The CDR3 sequence: CSVVGLRDSHTEAFF. For the CDR3, the DNA is TGCAGCGTAGTAGGATTACGGGACAGCCACACTGAAGCTTTCTTT.